Each of the 30 T cell receptor beta chains below was sequenced from the same sample in a study of T cells in Graves' hyperthyroidism and ophthalmopathy. TCR beta CDR3 region amplification was performed from RNA transcripts. A set of HTBI primers served as the primers for a first-round RT-PCR of the TCR CDR3. In TCRdb, the multiplex PCR reads were re-called with MiXCR into one record per CDR3 protein. The sample holds approximately 710,000 distinct CDR3 sequences; around 15% are singletons and the top ten take about 14%. The sequencing sample was made of blood. The receptor set was obtained from a man aged 50 to 60 with Graves' hyperthyroidism.

There are many counts of this clonotype. This chain joins TRBV10-3 and TRBJ2-7; weak D call: TRBD2 (6 bases). Germline V gene sequence: CDR1 ENHRY, CDR2 SYGVKD. Trimming took off 10 bases at V and 0 bases at J, with 16 bases between the two ends. The CDR3 consists of 14 residues. The CDR3 is CATRLGGSSYEQYF. The CDR3 DNA sequence: TGTGCCACCCGTTTGGGAGGTAGCTCCTACGAGCAGTACTTC.

Here the CDR3 reads CASSGSRGQETQYF. Here the CDR3 DNA reads TGTGCCAGCAGTGGGTCCAGGGGCCAAGAGACCCAGTACTTC. The chain uses TRBV25-1 and TRBJ2-5, with D tentatively TRBD1 (6 bases). V lost 4 bases, J lost 1 base, and 10 bases lay in between. The CDR3 covers 14 residues. Germline V gene lookup returns CDR1 MGHDK and CDR2 SYGVNS.

The chain recombines TRBV5-1 with TRBJ1-2; 7 nucleotides agree with TRBD1. V gave up 4 bases and J gave up 7 bases; unmatched junction bases: 10. The CDR3 extends over 14 amino acids. Germline V gene lookup returns CDR1 SGHRS and CDR2 YFSETQ. The CDR3 DNA reads as TGCGCCAGCAGCACCCGACAGGGACCCTCTGGCTACACCTTC. As protein: CASSTRQGPSGYTF.

This clonotype appeared a few times. The rearrangement links TRBV25-1 to TRBJ2-1, with D possibly being TRBD1 (6 bases). The CDR3 is 18 amino acids. V was cut by 0 bases and J by 0 bases, with 15 bases left in between. Looked up from germline, CDR1 is MGHDK and CDR2 is SYGVNS. The CDR3 sequence: CASSEYSGARSSYNEQFF. In nucleotides, the CDR3 is TGTGCCAGCAGTGAATATTCAGGGGCCAGGAGCTCCTACAATGAGCAGTTCTTC.

This clonotype was seen a few times. This chain uses TRBV19 with TRBJ1-5, with no clear D. Germline loops: CDR1 LNHDA, CDR2 SQIVND (reference sequence). Trimming shortened V by 1 base and J by 0 bases, and 7 bases separated the two germline ends. The CDR3 is 15 residues long. CDR3 sequence reads: CASSIASYSNQPQHF. CDR3 nucleotides: TGTGCCAGTAGTATAGCCAGTTATAGCAATCAGCCCCAGCATTTT.

This sequence joins TRBV2 and TRBJ2-5; D not certain. Germline V gene data show CDR1 as SNHLY and CDR2 as FYNNEI. This CDR3 is 11 amino acids long. The V and J ends lost 11 bases and 5 bases respectively, with 12 bases between them. Here the CDR3 reads CASKTAETQYF. The CDR3, as DNA: TGTGCCTCCAAAACCGCGGAGACCCAGTACTTC.

This clonotype was picked up a small number of times. The genes are TRBV5-1 and TRBJ1-4; 11 bases are a match to TRBD1. Looked up from germline, CDR1 is SGHRS and CDR2 is YFSETQ. The junction had 5 bases not matched to a gene; V was cut back by 4 bases and J by 0 bases. This CDR3 is built from 17 residues. The CDR3, as DNA: TGCGCCAGCAGCACCGGACAGGGGGCTGCAACTAATGAAAAACTGTTTTTT. This encodes CASSTGQGAATNEKLFF. Using reference TRBV5-1 and TRBJ1-4 for the parts outside the CDR3, the full variable domain is KAGVTQTPRYLIKTRGQQVTLSCSPISGHRSVSWYQQTPGQGLQFLFEYFSETQRNKGNFPGRFSGRQFSNSRSEMNVSTLELGDSALYLCASSTGQGAATNEKLFFGSGTQLSVL.

This clonotype has at least ten counts. The rearrangement uses TRBV2 and TRBJ2-1; 8 bases agree with TRBD1. Germline V gene data show CDR1 as SNHLY and CDR2 as FYNNEI. Trimming took 10 bases from V and 2 from J; bases not matched to a gene: 7. CDR3 size: 14 residues. The CDR3 loop is CATQPRGPYNEQFF. The CDR3 DNA follows: TGTGCCACCCAGCCCAGGGGGCCCTACAATGAGCAGTTCTTC.

This clonotype was counted ten times or more. The rearrangement links TRBV6-1 to TRBJ2-7; 9 positions agree with TRBD1. Unmatched junction bases numbered 7, after V lost 3 bases and J lost 4 bases. The germline CDR1 and CDR2 sequences are MNHNS and SASEGT. The CDR3 length is 15 residues. CDR3 nucleotides: TGTGCCAGCAGTGAGCCGGGACAGGGAAAATACGAGCAGTACTTC. Translating it yields CASSEPGQGKYEQYF.

In this sample, this clonotype turned up once. This chain links TRBV12-5 with TRBJ1-5; D is perhaps TRBD1 (6 bases). Trimming removed 6 bases at V and 7 bases at J, with 19 bases between. The germline CDR1 and CDR2 sequences are LGHNT and FRNRAP. CDR3 size: 15 residues. For the CDR3, the DNA is TGTGCTAGTGGACGCACAACAGGGAGCGGCCAGCCCCAGCATTTT. It yields the protein CASGRTTGSGQPQHF. The full variable domain, with the rest looked up from reference TRBV12-5 and TRBJ1-5, is DARVTQTPRHKVTEMGQEVTMRCQPILGHNTVFWYRQTMMQGLELLAYFRNRAPLDDSGMPKDRFSAEMPDATLATLKIQPSEPRDSAVYFCASGRTTGSGQPQHFGDGTRLSIL.

This clonotype was seen a single time. This chain links TRBV6-2 or TRBV6-3 with TRBJ2-7; 9 nucleotides match TRBD1. V lost 6 bases to trimming and J lost 5 bases; unmatched junction nucleotides: 11. The CDR3 is 15 residues long. CDR1 MNHEY and CDR2 SVGEGT come from the germline V gene. This CDR3 reads CASRPSGQGAHEQYF. DNA of the CDR3: TGTGCCAGCAGGCCCTCGGGACAGGGAGCCCACGAGCAGTACTTC.

This clonotype was counted between two and nine times. The rearrangement joins TRBV6-2 or TRBV6-3 to TRBJ2-5; 13 bases map to TRBD2. The trim removed 2 bases at V and 4 bases at J, leaving 7 bases unmatched. The V gene's germline CDR1 is MNHEY and CDR2 SVGEGT. The CDR3 contains 17 residues. CDR3 sequence reads: CASSYRGLAGPRETQYF. CDR3 nucleotides: TGTGCCAGCAGTTACAGGGGACTAGCGGGGCCCAGAGAGACCCAGTACTTC.

This chain connects TRBV9 to TRBJ1-5; D perhaps matches TRBD1 (5 bases). CDR1 is SGDLS and CDR2 is YYNGEE in the germline V gene. The V gene lost 2 bases and the J gene lost 4 bases, with 13 bases spanning the gap. This CDR3 is 15 amino acids long. CDR3 loop: CASSVGTTRNQPQHF. The CDR3 nucleotides read TGTGCCAGCAGCGTTGGGACTACTAGGAATCAGCCCCAGCATTTT.

This clonotype came up many times. The rearrangement joins TRBV9 to TRBJ2-5, with D perhaps TRBD2 (6 bases). V was clipped by 0 bases and J by 5 bases, with 20 bases between them. Germline V gives CDR1 SGDLS, CDR2 YYNGEE. The CDR3 totals 17 residues. The CDR3, as DNA: TGTGCCAGCAGCGTAGGTCTAGCGCGAAAGTCTTCGGAGACCCAGTACTTC. As protein: CASSVGLARKSSETQYF.

This chain links TRBV19 with TRBJ1-5; no clear D. This CDR3 has 14 amino acids. CDR1 and CDR2 (germline): LNHDA, SQIVND (reference sequence). The V end was cut by 7 bases, the J end by 6 bases, with 16 bases between. The CDR3 reads CASTTILGGQPQHF. The CDR3 DNA is TGTGCCAGTACCACTATTTTGGGAGGTCAGCCCCAGCATTTT.

This clonotype was detected many times. The chain couples TRBV2 to TRBJ2-1; perhaps TRBD2 as D (6 bases). Germline V lookup: CDR1 SNHLY, CDR2 FYNNEI. The CDR3 spans 14 residues. The germline V and J ends were trimmed by 4 bases and 4 bases, with 11 bases remaining between them. CDR3 DNA: TGTGCCAGCAGTGTCATGACTAGTTACAATGAGCAGTTCTTC. Translating gives CASSVMTSYNEQFF.

This clonotype turned up a few times. V is TRBV25-1 and J is TRBJ1-1; D might be TRBD1 (6 bases). This CDR3 has 17 residues. With 3 bases removed from V and 1 base from J, the gap between germline ends came to 18 bases. CDR1 MGHDK and CDR2 SYGVNS come from the germline V gene. This CDR3 reads CASSDSTWGQGNTEAFF. CDR3 nucleotides: TGTGCCAGCAGTGACTCCACTTGGGGGCAGGGGAACACTGAAGCTTTCTTT.

This clonotype was seen only a few times. The CDR3 coding sequence is TGTGCCAGCAGTTACTTGTGGGGGTCTAGCACAGATACGCAGTATTTT. It codes for CASSYLWGSSTDTQYF. V and J are TRBV6-5 and TRBJ2-3; D may be TRBD1 or TRBD2 (5 bases each). V was trimmed by 1 base and J by 0 bases, leaving 11 bases between them. Germline lookup yields CDR1 MNHEY and CDR2 SVGAGI. The CDR3 sequence is 16 residues long.

This clonotype was found many times. The chain combines TRBV6-1 with TRBJ1-4; possible D gene TRBD1, 6 bases. The CDR3 totals 15 residues. The V gene lost 4 bases and the J gene lost 7 bases, with 16 bases spanning the gap. In germline, CDR1 is MNHNS, CDR2 SASEGT. The CDR3 region has the DNA TGTGCCAGCAGTGTACAGGGATTATGGGGTGAAAAACTGTTTTTT. Its protein is CASSVQGLWGEKLFF.

The sample holds many counts of this clonotype. The chain has TRBV7-9 and TRBJ1-2; 8 nucleotides line up with TRBD1. The CDR3 consists of 14 residues. Trimming removed 0 bases from V and 9 bases from J; junction bases left unmatched: 6. Germline CDR1 is SEHNR and CDR2 is FQNEAQ (reference sequence). CDR3 region: CASSLAGQGRSYTF. The CDR3 DNA reads as TGTGCCAGCAGCTTAGCCGGACAGGGTCGGAGCTACACCTTC.

The rearrangement uses TRBV20-1 and TRBJ2-7, with D tentatively TRBD1 (6 bases). The length of the CDR3 is 13 residues. Germline-derived CDR1 and CDR2 are DFQATT and SNEGSKA (reference sequence). V dropped 7 bases and J dropped 6 bases, with 19 bases sitting between them. Here the CDR3 reads CSGATGLGLEQYF. The CDR3 nucleotides are TGCAGTGGGGCGACAGGTCTCGGGCTCGAGCAGTACTTC.

This clonotype was counted many times. This chain joins TRBV2 and TRBJ2-5; 7 bases fit TRBD1. Germline V gene sequence: CDR1 SNHLY, CDR2 FYNNEI. V lost 6 bases, J lost 4 bases, and 11 bases stayed unmatched. CDR3 length: 15 residues. The CDR3: CASSARQGTGETQYF. The CDR3 region has the DNA TGTGCCAGCAGCGCAAGACAGGGTACCGGAGAGACCCAGTACTTC.

This clonotype was counted ten times or more. The V and J genes are TRBV6-1 and TRBJ2-5, with D perhaps TRBD1 (6 bases). The V and J ends lost 2 bases and 5 bases respectively, with 6 bases between them. Germline V CDR1 and CDR2: MNHNS, SASEGT. The CDR3 totals 12 residues. DNA of the CDR3: TGTGCCAGCAGTGAACAGGGGGAGACCCAGTACTTC. It specifies CASSEQGETQYF.

This clonotype was detected many times. This sequence joins TRBV2 and TRBJ2-3, with TRBD1 as a possible D gene (5 bases). The length of the CDR3 is 14 residues. Germline assignment: CDR1 SNHLY and CDR2 FYNNEI. Trimming stripped 4 bases from V and 0 bases from J, with 8 bases between. CDR3 coding DNA: TGTGCCAGCAGTGGCGGACAAAGCACAGATACGCAGTATTTT. The encoded protein is CASSGGQSTDTQYF.

This clonotype was counted between two and nine times. The V gene is TRBV2, the J gene TRBJ2-2; possibly TRBD2 for D (5 bases). V was clipped by 3 bases and J by 1 base, with 9 bases between them. The germline gives CDR1 SNHLY, CDR2 FYNNEI. The length of the CDR3 is 15 residues. The CDR3 DNA sequence: TGTGCCAGCAGTGATCGGGGTCTGAACACCGGGGAGCTGTTTTTT. Residues: CASSDRGLNTGELFF.

Of note for this clonotype: The CDR3 does not close with the conserved phenylalanine or tryptophan, likely indicating a read error. The rearrangement joins TRBV7-2 to TRBJ1-5; D not certain. Germline V gives CDR1 SGHTA, CDR2 FQGNSA. V gave up 1 base and J gave up 0 bases, with 7 bases separating them. The CDR3 covers 15 residues. CDR3 residues: CASSLDGYSNQPQHL. The CDR3 nucleotides read TGTGCCAGCAGCTTAGACGGGTATAGCAATCAGCCCCAGCATCTT.

The chain employs TRBV28 and TRBJ1-1; 7 nucleotides agree with TRBD1. Germline V gives CDR1 MDHEN, CDR2 SYDVKM. The ends lost 8 bases at V and 10 bases at J; junction bases unmatched: 16. The CDR3 sequence is 14 residues long. In DNA form, the CDR3 reads TGTGCCAGCCTTAAAGGGACAGATAAGCGGAGAGCTTTCTTT. Protein product: CASLKGTDKRRAFF. Supplemented by reference TRBV28 and TRBJ1-1, the full variable domain reads DVKVTQSSRYLVKRTGEKVFLECVQDMDHENMFWYRQDPGLGLRLIYFSYDVKMKEKGDIPEGYSVSREKKERFSLILESASTNQTSMYLCASLKGTDKRRAFFGQGTRLTVV.

This clonotype was seen more than once but under ten times. The rearrangement uses TRBV19 and TRBJ2-7, with D perhaps TRBD2 (6 bases). CDR1 is LNHDA and CDR2 is SQIVND in the germline V gene (reference sequence). With 5 bases removed from V and 6 bases from J, the gap between germline ends came to 17 bases. CDR3 length: 14 residues. The CDR3 sequence: CASSPGEVGLEQYF. CDR3 sequence (DNA): TGTGCCAGTAGTCCTGGGGAGGTGGGTCTCGAGCAGTACTTC.

There are a few counts of this clonotype. This may be a read error: a much more frequent sequence differs by one nucleotide. The chain uses TRBV27 and TRBJ2-1, with D possibly matching TRBD1 (7 bases). Trimming took 8 bases from V and 4 from J, leaving 15 bases between them. The germline CDR1 and CDR2 sequences are MNHEY and SMNVEV (reference sequence). The CDR3 is made up of 14 amino acids. This CDR3 is CASGAGQQYNEQFF. The CDR3 nucleotides read TGTGCCAGCGGCGCGGGACAGCAGTACAATGAGCAGTTCTTC.

A note on this clonotype: One base away lies a much larger clone, so this may be a sequencing read error. CDR3 loop: CASSQTSGSYYEQYF. CDR3 coding DNA: TGTGCCAGCAGCCAGACTAGCGGGAGTTATTACGAGCAGTACTTC. The J gene is TRBJ2-7, the V gene TRBV14; 12 bases map to TRBD2. Germline assignment: CDR1 SGHDN and CDR2 FVKESK. V was pared by 3 bases and J by 4 bases, with 4 bases of the junction left unmatched. This CDR3 region has 15 residues.